A single sample gave rise to the 21 T cell receptor beta chains below, sequenced in a study of identifying expanded T cells in peripheral blood. The table came from immunoSEQ multiplex PCR; TCRdb's copy has only in-frame clones and leaves some out. The sample shows 100,000 or so clones, about nine tenths of them seen only once. Specimen: blood. These receptors all come from a person aged 18 to 70 in good health.

V usage is TRBV11-3 and J usage is TRBJ2-5, with a possible D match to TRBD2 (6 bases). This CDR3 spans 14 amino acids. Between the trimmed V and J ends, which lost 5 bases and 2 bases, there was a span of 12 bases. The germline gives CDR1 SGHNT, CDR2 YENEEA. CDR3 region: CASSEGGGQETQYF. The CDR3, as DNA: TGTGCCAGCAGCGAGGGAGGCGGTCAAGAGACCCAGTACTTC.

V and J are TRBV19 and TRBJ2-1, with TRBD2 matching over 12 bases. J gave up 5 bases and V 10 bases, and 9 bases lay outside the gene matches. Per the germline V gene, CDR1 is LNHDA and CDR2 is SQIVND (reference sequence). This CDR3 is 15 amino acids long. CDR3 nucleotide sequence: TGTGCCACCCAAACTCGGACTAGCGGGGACAATGAGCAGTTCTTC. Its protein is CATQTRTSGDNEQFF.

The V call is TRBV9, the J call TRBJ2-7, with a possible D match to TRBD1 (6 bases). V was trimmed by 0 bases and J by 2 bases, leaving 9 bases between them. Per germline, CDR1 SGDLS and CDR2 YYNGEE. The CDR3 sequence is 14 residues long. The CDR3 nucleotides are TGTGCCAGCAGCGTAGGTGGACAGACCTACGAGCAGTACTTC. Protein product: CASSVGGQTYEQYF. The complete variable domain, with remaining parts taken from reference TRBV9 and TRBJ2-7, reads DSGVTQTPKHLITATGQRVTLRCSPRSGDLSVYWYQQSLDQGLQFLIQYYNGEERAKGNILERFSAQQFPDLHSELNLSSLELGDSALYFCASSVGGQTYEQYFGPGTRLTVT.

The chain recombines TRBV5-5 with TRBJ1-5; D unresolved. The CDR3 is 15 residues long. CDR1 is SGHKS, CDR2 YYEKEE, per germline (reference sequence). The V end lost 4 bases, the J end lost 3 bases, and 14 bases lay between the germline ends. CDR3 residues: CASSPAGRDNQPQHF. CDR3 nucleotide sequence: TGTGCCAGCAGCCCGGCTGGACGGGACAATCAGCCCCAGCATTTT.

The DNA of the CDR3 is TGTGCCAGCAGAACAGGGGGCGCTGGGGCCAACGTCCTGACTTTC. It specifies CASRTGGAGANVLTF. The chain couples TRBV27 to TRBJ2-6; 9 nucleotides align to TRBD1. The CDR3 length is 15 residues. The junction had 2 bases not matched to a gene; V was cut back by 6 bases and J by 2 bases. Germline values: CDR1 MNHEY, CDR2 SMNVEV (reference sequence).

The chain employs TRBV27 and TRBJ2-5; perhaps D is TRBD1 or TRBD2 (5 bases each). CDR3 length equals 12 residues. Trimming left V 11 bases short and J 4 bases short, with 14 bases between. Germline V gives CDR1 MNHEY, CDR2 SMNVEV (reference sequence). As DNA, the CDR3 is TGTGCCTGCCCTCAGAGGGGAGAGACCCAGTACTTC. Translated, it gives CACPQRGETQYF.

V usage is TRBV2 and J usage is TRBJ2-1; D is unclear. This CDR3 has 15 amino acids. Per the germline V gene, CDR1 is SNHLY and CDR2 is FYNNEI. Trimming removed 7 bases from V and 0 bases from J, with 13 bases in between. The CDR3 DNA is TGTGCCAGCACGGCGGTCCTCGTCTCCTACAATGAGCAGTTCTTC. Its protein is CASTAVLVSYNEQFF.

The chain joins TRBV27 to TRBJ2-1, with D perhaps matching TRBD2 (5 bases). From germline, CDR1 is MNHEY and CDR2 SMNVEV (reference sequence). V was shortened by 0 bases and J by 6 bases, with 18 bases between the two germline ends. This CDR3 has 17 residues. The DNA for the CDR3 is TGTGCCAGCAGTTTATCCGCAACCGGGAACCATCCCAATGAGCAGTTCTTC. It yields the protein CASSLSATGNHPNEQFF.

This clone was counted only a few times. The chain employs TRBV2 and TRBJ1-4; weak D call: TRBD1 (6 bases). The CDR3 has 14 residues. Trimming left V 3 bases short and J 8 bases short, with 13 bases between. The germline V gene has CDR1 SNHLY and CDR2 FYNNEI. The CDR3 DNA is TGTGCCAGCAGTGACTGGCAGAGGGGGGAAAAACTGTTTTTT. This sequence encodes CASSDWQRGEKLFF.

The chain employs TRBV19 and TRBJ2-7, with 9 bases identical to TRBD1. The CDR3 runs to 13 residues. Unmatched junction bases numbered 6, after V lost 6 bases and J lost 6 bases. Germline loops: CDR1 LNHDA, CDR2 SQIVND (reference sequence). CDR3 loop: CASRGQGVREQYF. The CDR3 nucleotides are TGTGCCAGTAGGGGACAGGGTGTCCGCGAGCAGTACTTC.

This rearrangement joins TRBV30 to TRBJ1-2; D is possibly TRBD1 (5 bases). CDR1 and CDR2 (germline): GTSNPN, SVGIG (reference sequence). The CDR3 is 14 residues long. The ends were cut back, 4 bases at V and 2 bases at J, with 14 bases in the middle. CDR3 DNA: TGTGCCTGGACGGGGGGATGGCAGAACTATGGCTACACCTTC. This encodes CAWTGGWQNYGYTF.

This clone was seen only once. This chain links TRBV5-6 with TRBJ2-3; the D call may be TRBD1 or TRBD2 (5 bases each). This CDR3 comprises 15 residues. V was cut by 0 bases and J by 1 base, with 9 bases left in between. The germline CDR1 and CDR2 sequences are SGHDT and YYEEEE. CDR3 sequence reads: CASSLVLGGTDTQYF. In nucleotides, the CDR3 is TGTGCCAGCAGCTTGGTACTAGGGGGCACAGATACGCAGTATTTT.

This rearrangement joins TRBV28 to TRBJ2-6; D unresolved. Per the germline V gene, CDR1 is MDHEN and CDR2 is SYDVKM. Trimming pared 3 bases from V and 0 bases from J, leaving 6 bases between. The CDR3 loop spans 15 amino acids. CDR3 sequence (DNA): TGTGCCAGCAGTTTTAGGAACTCTGGGGCCAACGTCCTGACTTTC. It yields the protein CASSFRNSGANVLTF. The full variable domain, completed using reference TRBV28 and TRBJ2-6, is DVKVTQSSRYLVKRTGEKVFLECVQDMDHENMFWYRQDPGLGLRLIYFSYDVKMKEKGDIPEGYSVSREKKERFSLILESASTNQTSMYLCASSFRNSGANVLTFGAGSRLTVL.

The chain recombines TRBV7-3 with TRBJ2-5; 12 bases line up with TRBD2. The V segment lost 4 bases and the J segment 2 bases; nucleotides outside the gene matches: 2. From germline, CDR1 is SGHTA and CDR2 FQGTGA. There are 15 residues in the CDR3. The CDR3 DNA reads TGTGCCAGCAGCTCAGGACTAGCGGGACAAGAGACCCAGTACTTC. Residues: CASSSGLAGQETQYF. Full variable domain (missing parts from reference TRBV7-3 and TRBJ2-5): GAGVSQTPSNKVTEKGKYVELRCDPISGHTALYWYRQSLGQGPEFLIYFQGTGAADDSGLPNDRFFAVRPEGSVSTLKIQRTERGDSAVYLCASSSGLAGQETQYFGPGTRLLVL.

This clone was observed a few times. This chain joins TRBV29-1 and TRBJ2-4, with unresolved D. Between the trimmed V and J ends, which lost 3 bases and 0 bases, there was a span of 6 bases. The CDR3 runs 13 residues. Germline V gene data show CDR1 as SQVTM and CDR2 as ANQGSEA. The CDR3 DNA reads TGCAGCGTTGATCTCCTAGCCAAAAACATTCAGTACTTC. Translating it yields CSVDLLAKNIQYF.

V usage is TRBV7-2 and J usage is TRBJ1-1; D gene ambiguous. V shed 1 base and J shed 1 base, with 7 bases lying between them. CDR1 SGHTA and CDR2 FQGNSA come from the germline V gene. The CDR3 has 14 residues. DNA of the CDR3: TGTGCCAGCAGCTTAGGGCAGGCGAACACTGAAGCTTTCTTT. This encodes CASSLGQANTEAFF.

The J gene is TRBJ1-6, the V gene TRBV19; tentatively, D is TRBD1 (5 bases). The CDR3 is made up of 17 amino acids. Germline-derived CDR1 and CDR2 are LNHDA and SQIVND (reference sequence). V was cut by 6 bases and J by 8 bases, with 23 bases left in between. CDR3 sequence: CASSISPGDLLDSPLHF. As DNA, the CDR3 is TGTGCCAGTAGCATCTCCCCCGGGGACCTTCTTGATTCACCCCTCCACTTT.

The table lists this clone with a count of one. The rearrangement links TRBV11-3 to TRBJ2-6; D unresolved. This CDR3 has 14 residues. Germline-derived CDR1 and CDR2 are SGHNT and YENEEA. V gave up 3 bases and J gave up 3 bases, with 6 bases separating them. The CDR3 DNA follows: TGTGCCAGCAGCTTGGGAATTGGGGCCAACGTCCTGACTTTC. It is translated as CASSLGIGANVLTF.

The CDR3 spells CASSAGGTIYGYTF. The CDR3 coding sequence is TGTGCCAGTAGTGCAGGGGGAACCATCTATGGCTACACCTTC. This chain joins TRBV19 and TRBJ1-2; TRBD1 matches 7 bases. Looked up from germline, CDR1 is LNHDA and CDR2 is SQIVND (reference sequence). The ends lost 5 bases at V and 4 bases at J; junction bases unmatched: 7. This CDR3 spans 14 amino acids.

The chain is built from TRBV5-1 and TRBJ1-6; D is uncertain. Trimming took off 1 base at V and 10 bases at J, with 12 bases between the two ends. The CDR3 is 14 amino acids. Germline V gives CDR1 SGHRS, CDR2 YFSETQ. The CDR3 loop reads CASSLLEGGSPLHF. The CDR3 DNA follows: TGCGCCAGCAGCTTGTTGGAGGGAGGATCACCCCTCCACTTT.

The rearrangement links TRBV27 to TRBJ2-5, with D possibly TRBD2 on 5 matching bases. The CDR3 has 15 amino acids. Germline CDR1 MNHEY, CDR2 SMNVEV (reference sequence). Trimming took off 1 base at V and 7 bases at J, with 16 bases between the two ends. CDR3 loop: CASSLLSGSPGTQYF. The CDR3 nucleotides read TGTGCCAGCAGTTTATTGTCGGGGTCCCCTGGGACCCAGTACTTC.